The 18 T cell receptor beta chains listed next were all sequenced from one sample in a study. TCRdb redid the calling of the 5' RACE reads with MiXCR, one entry per CDR3 protein. The table has 5,500 to 8,500 distinct CDR3 sequences, 50% seen once. The sample taken for sequencing was naive CD4+ T cells sorted from a lymph node. Indicated subset: naive CD4+ T cells, CD4+CD45RA+CD25-. The receptors stem from a female donor with breast cancer.

This clonotype was observed a few times. The chain couples TRBV7-9 to TRBJ2-5, with D hard to call. CDR1 is SEHNR, CDR2 FQNEAQ, per germline (reference sequence). Trimming shortened V by 6 bases and J by 4 bases, and 9 bases separated the two germline ends. The CDR3 has 12 residues. The DNA of the CDR3 is TGTGCCAGCAGGCAACTCGGAGAGACCCAGTACTTC. As protein: CASRQLGETQYF.

This clonotype came up once. V gene TRBV6-2 or TRBV6-3 combines with J gene TRBJ2-2; D perhaps matches TRBD2 (6 bases). V was clipped by 2 bases and J by 1 base, with 14 bases between them. This CDR3 region has 17 residues. CDR1 is MNHEY, CDR2 SVGEGT, per germline. The CDR3 DNA reads TGTGCCAGCAGTTACCCACCTTGGGACTTGAACACCGGGGAGCTGTTTTTT. Its translation is CASSYPPWDLNTGELFF.

For this clonotype: Because the CDR3 is missing its conserved closing phenylalanine or tryptophan, this is likely a read error. The CDR3 reads CASGNRALNTEAFL. As DNA, the CDR3 is TGTGCCAGCGGGAACCGGGCCCTGAACACTGAAGCTTTCTTG. The chain couples TRBV2 to TRBJ1-1; D gene ambiguous. Germline V CDR1 and CDR2: SNHLY, FYNNEI. This CDR3 has 14 amino acids. V was clipped by 8 bases and J by 0 bases, with 13 bases between them.

The CDR3, as DNA: TGCAGTGCTAGACCATCGCGTGGTGCAACTAATGAAAAACTGTTTTTT. It codes for CSARPSRGATNEKLFF. The J gene is TRBJ1-4, the V gene TRBV20-1; D is unclear. The V end lost 2 bases, the J end lost 0 bases, and 13 bases lay between the germline ends. Germline CDR1 reads DFQATT; CDR2 reads SNEGSKA (reference sequence). The CDR3 spans 16 residues.

The chain employs TRBV2 and TRBJ2-6; D unclear. V was cut by 6 bases and J by 0 bases, with 12 bases left in between. Germline V gene sequence: CDR1 SNHLY, CDR2 FYNNEI. The CDR3 spans 16 residues. This CDR3 is CASRPDTFSGANVLTF. CDR3 DNA sequence: TGTGCCAGCAGGCCCGACACTTTCTCTGGGGCCAACGTCCTGACTTTC.

Remarks on this clonotype: The junction departs from germline at one end; a sequencing error may be responsible. The rearrangement uses TRBV20-1 and TRBJ2-1, with D possibly matching TRBD1 (5 bases). The germline V gene has CDR1 DFQATT and CDR2 SNEGSKA (reference sequence). This CDR3 spans 12 amino acids. In DNA form, the CDR3 reads TGCAGTGCTAGCAGGGCTAGGAATGAGCGGTTCTTC. Protein: CSASRARNERFF.

The V and J genes are TRBV11-2 and TRBJ2-1; tentative D call: TRBD2 (7 bases). Trimming shortened V by 3 bases and J by 9 bases, and 18 bases separated the two germline ends. This CDR3 comprises 15 residues. Germline assignment: CDR1 SGHAT and CDR2 FQNNGV. The CDR3 nucleotides read TGTGCCAGCAGCTTGGGGGGGGCGCGGCCGGGTGAGCAGTTCTTC. Encoded protein: CASSLGGARPGEQFF. The whole variable domain, filled in from reference TRBV11-2 and TRBJ2-1, reads EAGVAQSPRYKIIEKRQSVAFWCNPISGHATLYWYQQILGQGPKLLIQFQNNGVVDDSQLPKDRFSAERLKGVDSTLKIQPAKLEDSAVYLCASSLGGARPGEQFFGPGTRLTVL.

This chain uses TRBV2 with TRBJ2-2; D is unresolved. The germline gives CDR1 SNHLY, CDR2 FYNNEI. The CDR3 is made up of 15 amino acids. The V end was cut by 1 base, the J end by 0 bases, with 6 bases between. CDR3 sequence (DNA): TGTGCCAGCAGTGAAGTTATGGCGAACACCGGGGAGCTGTTTTTT. Its translation: CASSEVMANTGELFF.

The sample holds a few counts of this clonotype. The chain employs TRBV20-1 and TRBJ2-1; D is possibly TRBD2 (5 bases). The CDR3 runs to 15 residues. Germline V lookup: CDR1 DFQATT, CDR2 SNEGSKA (reference sequence). V lost 6 bases, J lost 4 bases, and 19 bases lay in between. CDR3 bases: TGCAGTGCCCCCAACTTACGCGGGTCTTACAATGAGCAGTTCTTC. It codes for CSAPNLRGSYNEQFF.

The chain joins TRBV20-1 to TRBJ2-1; D ambiguous. Per the germline V gene, CDR1 is DFQATT and CDR2 is SNEGSKA (reference sequence). V was cut by 7 bases and J by 1 base, with 23 bases left in between. The CDR3 consists of 17 residues. The CDR3 here is CSGINAEYMGSYNEQFF. As DNA, the CDR3 is TGCAGTGGTATCAACGCAGAGTACATGGGGTCCTACAATGAGCAGTTCTTC.

The chain combines TRBV6-1 with TRBJ1-1, with D perhaps TRBD1 (5 bases). The germline V and J ends were trimmed by 2 bases and 4 bases, with 11 bases remaining between them. The CDR3 runs to 14 residues. From germline, CDR1 is MNHNS and CDR2 SASEGT. The CDR3: CASSERWGSTEAFF. The CDR3 nucleotides are TGTGCCAGCAGTGAACGGTGGGGCAGCACTGAAGCTTTCTTT.

A few counts support this clonotype. The chain carries TRBV7-9 and TRBJ2-5; 9 nucleotides match TRBD1. The germline V gene has CDR1 SEHNR and CDR2 FQNEAQ (reference sequence). The ends lost 5 bases at V and 4 bases at J; junction bases unmatched: 14. The CDR3 sequence is 17 residues long. CDR3 nucleotides: TGTGCCAGCAGCCCCTCCCTTACAGGGGGCATCGGAGAGACCCAGTACTTC. Translated: CASSPSLTGGIGETQYF.

This clonotype came up a few times. The rearrangement uses TRBV6-5 and TRBJ2-3; D gene ambiguous. The V gene lost 7 bases and the J gene lost 0 bases, with 11 bases spanning the gap. CDR1 is MNHEY and CDR2 is SVGAGI in the germline V gene. This CDR3 has 14 amino acids. CDR3 bases: TGTGCCAGCAAGGTCTCCGCTAGCACAGATACGCAGTATTTT. Amino acids: CASKVSASTDTQYF.

This clonotype appeared a few times. This chain links TRBV20-1 with TRBJ1-2; 9 positions agree with TRBD1. V was pared by 3 bases and J by 7 bases, with 9 bases of the junction left unmatched. Germline V gene lookup returns CDR1 DFQATT and CDR2 SNEGSKA (reference sequence). The length of the CDR3 is 14 residues. CDR3: CSASKQGAAGGYTF. CDR3 DNA: TGCAGTGCTAGTAAACAGGGGGCGGCGGGTGGCTACACCTTC.

The genes are TRBV5-1 and TRBJ2-1, with 7 bases that match TRBD2. Per the germline V gene, CDR1 is SGHRS and CDR2 is YFSETQ. The CDR3 totals 16 residues. With 5 bases clipped from V and 2 bases from J, the junction kept 10 bases outside the gene matches. The CDR3 nucleotides read TGCGCCAGCAGTGGCTCGGCGGGGGTTACCTACAATGAGCAGTTCTTC. Its translation is CASSGSAGVTYNEQFF.

The chain recombines TRBV5-1 with TRBJ2-5; tentative D call: TRBD1 (6 bases). V was pared by 5 bases and J by 2 bases, with 13 bases between. Germline CDR1 and CDR2: SGHRS and YFSETQ. The CDR3 length is 14 residues. CDR3 DNA: TGCGCCAGCAGACAGGGCCTCGGGCAAGAGACCCAGTACTTC. Protein product: CASRQGLGQETQYF. Drawing the rest from reference TRBV5-1 and TRBJ2-5, the complete variable domain is KAGVTQTPRYLIKTRGQQVTLSCSPISGHRSVSWYQQTPGQGLQFLFEYFSETQRNKGNFPGRFSGRQFSNSRSEMNVSTLELGDSALYLCASRQGLGQETQYFGPGTRLLVL.

The chain carries TRBV12-3 or TRBV12-4 and TRBJ2-2, with 10 positions matching TRBD1. V lost 1 base, J lost 6 bases, and 2 bases stayed unmatched. CDR3 length: 15 residues. In DNA form, the CDR3 reads TGTGCCAGCAGTTTAGGGACAGGGGGTGCCGGGGAGCTGTTTTTT. It specifies CASSLGTGGAGELFF.

This clonotype was recorded a few times. The chain employs TRBV7-2 and TRBJ1-1, with D tentatively TRBD1 (5 bases). The germline gives CDR1 SGHTA, CDR2 FQGNSA. The CDR3 has 19 amino acids. V lost 2 bases to trimming and J lost 5 bases, with 27 bases between them. CDR3 DNA: TGTGCCAGCAGCTTATTAGTCTTATCGGCAGGGCTCCCTGGTACTGAAGCTTTCTTT. This encodes CASSLLVLSAGLPGTEAFF.